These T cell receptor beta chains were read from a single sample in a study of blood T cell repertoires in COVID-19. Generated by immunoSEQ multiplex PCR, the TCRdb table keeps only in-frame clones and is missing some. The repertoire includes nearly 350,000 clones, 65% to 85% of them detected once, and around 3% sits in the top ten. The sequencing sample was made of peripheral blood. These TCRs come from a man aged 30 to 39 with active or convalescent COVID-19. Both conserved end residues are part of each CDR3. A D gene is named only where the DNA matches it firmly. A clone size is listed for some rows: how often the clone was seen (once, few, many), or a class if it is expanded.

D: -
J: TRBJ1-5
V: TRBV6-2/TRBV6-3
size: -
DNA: TGTGCCAGCAGTTTAGGGGGTCAGCCCCAGCATTTT
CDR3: CASSLGGQPQHF

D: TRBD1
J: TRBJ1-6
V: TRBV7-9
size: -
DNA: TGTGCCAGCAGCTTGGCCGCTTCTGGACAGGGCGATTCACCCCTCCACTTT
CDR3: CASSLAASGQGDSPLHF

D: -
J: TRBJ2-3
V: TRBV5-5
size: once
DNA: TGTGCCAGCAGCTTGGGGGCGGCAGGGCCCACAGATACGCAGTATTTT
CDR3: CASSLGAAGPTDTQYF

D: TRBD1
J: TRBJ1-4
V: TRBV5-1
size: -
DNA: TGCGCCAGCAGCTTGGTGGGACAGGGGTTCGAAAAACTGTTTTTT
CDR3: CASSLVGQGFEKLFF

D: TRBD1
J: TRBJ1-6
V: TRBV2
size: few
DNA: TGTGCCAGCAGTCCCCGACAGGGGGCTTATAATTCACCCCTCCACTTT
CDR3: CASSPRQGAYNSPLHF

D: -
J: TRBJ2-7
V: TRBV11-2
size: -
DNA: TGTGCCAGCAGTCCCGACAGCTACGAGCAGTACTTC
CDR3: CASSPDSYEQYF

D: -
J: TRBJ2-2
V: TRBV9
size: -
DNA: TGTGCCAGCAGCGTAGTAGGACTATCAAACACCGGGGAGCTGTTTTTT
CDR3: CASSVVGLSNTGELFF

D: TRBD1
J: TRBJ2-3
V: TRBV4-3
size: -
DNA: TGCGCCAGCAGCCAGTTTTCACCGGGACAGGGGTCATCAGATACGCAGTATTTT
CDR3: CASSQFSPGQGSSDTQYF

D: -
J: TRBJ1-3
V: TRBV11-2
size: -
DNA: TGTGCCAGCAGCGCACTAATGAACACCATATATTTT
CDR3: CASSALMNTIYF

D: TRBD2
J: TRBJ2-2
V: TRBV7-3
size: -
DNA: TGTGCCAGCAGCTCCTTCGGTGGGGGAGGGGATGGCACCGGGGAGCTGTTTTTT
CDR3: CASSSFGGGGDGTGELFF

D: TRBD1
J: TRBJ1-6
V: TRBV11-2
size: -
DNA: TGTGCCAGCAGCCCTAACCAGGGGGTTAGGGATTCACCCCTCCACTTT
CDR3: CASSPNQGVRDSPLHF

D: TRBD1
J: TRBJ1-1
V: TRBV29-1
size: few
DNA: TGCAGCGTCGATACAGGGGGGATGGAAGCTTTCTTT
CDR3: CSVDTGGMEAFF

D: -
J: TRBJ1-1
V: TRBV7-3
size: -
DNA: TGTGCCAGCAGCTCCACGGACAGAAATGAAGCTTTCTTT
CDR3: CASSSTDRNEAFF

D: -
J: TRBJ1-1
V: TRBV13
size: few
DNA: TGTGCCAGCAGCTTCGGTACTGAAGCTTTCTTT
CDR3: CASSFGTEAFF

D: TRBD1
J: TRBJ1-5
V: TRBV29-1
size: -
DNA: TGCAGCGTTCGGGCAGGGGGCTTCAATCAGCCCCAGCATTTT
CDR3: CSVRAGGFNQPQHF

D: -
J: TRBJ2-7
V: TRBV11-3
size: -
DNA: TGTGCCAGCAGCTTAGGAGGAGGGTACGAGCAGTACTTC
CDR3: CASSLGGGYEQYF

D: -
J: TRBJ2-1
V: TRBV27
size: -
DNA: TGTGCCAGCAGTTTAGGCAGAAATGAGCAGTTCTTC
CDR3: CASSLGRNEQFF

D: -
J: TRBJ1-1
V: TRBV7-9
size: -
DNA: TGTGCCAGCAGCTTATATGGGTCAGGGAATCGTGGCACTGAAGCTTTCTTT
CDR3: CASSLYGSGNRGTEAFF

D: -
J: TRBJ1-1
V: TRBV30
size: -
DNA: TGTGCCTGTCGGGGTTTCATGAACACTGAAGCTTTCTTT
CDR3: CACRGFMNTEAFF

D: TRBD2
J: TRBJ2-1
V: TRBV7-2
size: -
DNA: TGTGCCAGCAGCTTACAGCTAGCGGGGGGGTGGGATGAGCAGTTCTTC
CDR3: CASSLQLAGGWDEQFF

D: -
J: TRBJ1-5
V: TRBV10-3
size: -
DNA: TGTGCCATCAGTCTAGGGGAGGAGAATCAGCCCCAGCATTTT
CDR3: CAISLGEENQPQHF

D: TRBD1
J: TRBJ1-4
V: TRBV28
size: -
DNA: TGTGCCAGCAGTATCCAGGGGGCTCCTAATGAAAAACTGTTTTTT
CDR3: CASSIQGAPNEKLFF

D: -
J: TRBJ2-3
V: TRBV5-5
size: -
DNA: TGTGCCAGCAGCTTGGAGACAGCCCGTACGCAGTATTTT
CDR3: CASSLETARTQYF

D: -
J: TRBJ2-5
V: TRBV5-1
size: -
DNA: TGCGCCAGCAGCCTTCAGGGGCAAGAGACCCAGTACTTC
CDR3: CASSLQGQETQYF

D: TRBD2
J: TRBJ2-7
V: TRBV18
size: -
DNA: TGTGCCAGCTCACGAACCGGGACTAGCGAGCGCGAGCAGTACTTC
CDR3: CASSRTGTSEREQYF

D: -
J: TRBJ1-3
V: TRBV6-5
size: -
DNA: TGTGCCAGCAGTTACTCTTCCCACTCTGGAAACACCATATATTTT
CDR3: CASSYSSHSGNTIYF

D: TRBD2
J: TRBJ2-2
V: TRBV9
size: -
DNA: TGTGCCAGCAGCGTAGAGACTAGCGGGATAAAGACCGGGGAGCTGTTTTTT
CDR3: CASSVETSGIKTGELFF

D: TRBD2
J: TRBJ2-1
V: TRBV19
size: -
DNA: TGTGCCAGCATAGGCGGGAGGAGGTACAATGAGCAGTTCTTC
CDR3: CASIGGRRYNEQFF

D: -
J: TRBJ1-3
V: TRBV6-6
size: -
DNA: TGTGCCAGCAGTTACTCGCAGGGTTACACCATATATTTT
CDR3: CASSYSQGYTIYF

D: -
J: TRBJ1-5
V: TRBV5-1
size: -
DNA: TGCGCCAGCAGCTTGCGGGGGGACCACAATCAGCCCCAGCATTTT
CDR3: CASSLRGDHNQPQHF

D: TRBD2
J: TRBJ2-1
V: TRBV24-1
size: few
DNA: TGTGCCACCAGTGATCTCCGGACTAGCGGGAGCAATGAGCAGTTCTTC
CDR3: CATSDLRTSGSNEQFF

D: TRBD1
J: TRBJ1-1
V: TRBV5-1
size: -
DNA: TGCGCCAGCAGCCCGGTGACAGGGGGCGGCACTGAAGCTTTCTTT
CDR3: CASSPVTGGGTEAFF

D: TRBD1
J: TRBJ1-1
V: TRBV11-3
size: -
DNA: TGTGCCAGCAGAGCGACAGGGGCGAACACTGAAGCTTTCTTT
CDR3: CASRATGANTEAFF

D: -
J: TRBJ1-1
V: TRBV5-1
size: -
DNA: TGCGCCAGCCGGGGGAACACTGAAGCTTTCTTT
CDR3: CASRGNTEAFF

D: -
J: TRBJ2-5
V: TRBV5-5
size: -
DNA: TGTGCCAGCAGCTTGTTGGTCAGCCAAGAGACCCAGTACTTC
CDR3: CASSLLVSQETQYF

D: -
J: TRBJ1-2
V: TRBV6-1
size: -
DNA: TGTGCCAGCAGTGAAGGGGGCAGGAACTATGGCTACACCTTC
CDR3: CASSEGGRNYGYTF

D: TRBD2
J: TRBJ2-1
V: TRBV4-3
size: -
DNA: TGCGCCAGCAGCCAAGATGGACTAGCGGGCCCCAGCTCCTACAATGAGCAGTTCTTC
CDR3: CASSQDGLAGPSSYNEQFF

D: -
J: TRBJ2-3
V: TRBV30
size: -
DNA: TGTGCCTGGAGTGTACGTAGCGGCAGCACAGATACGCAGTATTTT
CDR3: CAWSVRSGSTDTQYF

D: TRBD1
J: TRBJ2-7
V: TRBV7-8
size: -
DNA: TGTGCCAGCAGCCTACTAGGGGGCCTAGTCCACGAGCAGTACTTC
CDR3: CASSLLGGLVHEQYF

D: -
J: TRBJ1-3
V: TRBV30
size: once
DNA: TGTGCCTGGAGTTCGGCAGGGGACTACTCTGGAAACACCATATATTTT
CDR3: CAWSSAGDYSGNTIYF

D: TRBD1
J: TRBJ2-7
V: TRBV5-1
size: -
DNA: TGCGCCAGCAGCTTCGACAGGGACGAGCAGTACTTC
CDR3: CASSFDRDEQYF